This TCR beta chain was profiled in a study of cytomegalovirus exposure and HLA in healthy donors (TCRdb year 2017). For context, the study as a whole: An earlier analysis of more than 550 of the donors reported under 300 Gb of sequence data and 95 million to 130 million unique TCR beta sequences obtained from around 180 million T cells. Approximately 300 gigabases of sequencing data and approximately 92 million unique TCR sequences made up an early release that covered over 550 HLA-typed donors. Of the 398 genotyped donors, 65% to 90% fell in the genetic ancestry cluster associated with self-reported Caucasian donors. The study was designed to test whether signatures of past pathogen exposure could be identified by cataloging public T cell receptors. The study profiled the T cell repertoires of 500 to 800 subjects by immunosequencing and related them to cytomegalovirus serostatus. Along with the approximately 650-subject first cohort, a separate validation cohort of around 120 different subjects was used. High-throughput TCR immunosequencing, statistical association of individual TCRs with disease status, and machine learning were combined to predict cytomegalovirus infection status. To study patterns of TCR occurrence, a later analysis re-analyzed previously published TCR beta repertoires from around 700 donors and added high-resolution HLA genotyping. In the later analysis, no new phenotypic data were used to find candidate immune exposures; instead, reliance was placed on TCR beta sequences and their occurrence across donors. An earlier analysis of approximately 640 of the donors applied high-throughput TCR beta sequencing to assess whether each TCR beta V gene segment acted as functional or pseudogenic. Donor age, sex, ethnicity and CMV serostatus were compiled alongside the repertoire data. Genome-wide SNP genotypes for about 65% of the roughly 670 donors were used in a later genetic analysis, which treated that subset as a discovery cohort. All discovery cohort repertoires had been generated on a single sequencing platform. HLA typing included class I and class II loci at four-digit resolution. The number of donors typed differed by locus, with roughly 629-640 for A, B, C, DRB1 and DQB1, around 500 for DQA1, nearly 610 for DPA1, and 450 to 480 for DPB1. Because of strong linkage in the cohort, roughly five DR-DQ haplotypes were treated as single units for association and clustering. Among roughly 400 genotyped donors of the cohort, an average of around 250,000 unique TCR beta nucleotide sequences was sequenced per donor, of which 15% to 20% were non-productive. Broader findings and caveats from the paper: Some IMGT-functional V segments, including TRBV6-2 and TRBV6-3, could not be distinguished by the 87-base-pair reads and were therefore excluded. In the study, about 150 TCR beta chains were listed as associated with cytomegalovirus. The earlier analysis of about 600 of the donors excluded around 17 rarely observed V segments, including chromosome 9 orphons, because counts were too low. According to a later analysis, most CMV-associated TCR beta chains appeared to be HLA-restricted, and the HLA associations seemed to be driven largely by CMV exposure. According to the authors, the approach could potentially be generalized to other disease states and immunological phenotypes. This cohort had only TCR beta chains sequenced, and the lack of alpha or paired-chain data limited which features could be detected. A later analysis reported that several top co-occurrence clusters appeared linked to parvovirus B19, influenza, CMV and Epstein-Barr virus. A later analysis associated 16,951 TCR beta sequences with specific HLA alleles at a false discovery rate of 0.05. For the cohort, immune exposure information was limited to CMV serostatus. A further reported finding was that TCR beta sequences accurately predicted the HLA-A and HLA-B alleles for most subjects in the first cohort. Cytomegalovirus status was reported to be diagnosed by the classifier with high specificity and sensitivity in both the original and validation cohorts. A later analysis found that TCR association rates varied across HLA loci, with DRB1 alleles showing the most associated TCRs and HLA-C alleles the fewest. The presence/absence analyses assumed that sequencing depth was roughly uniform across donors, and that assumption may not be true. HLA typing was unavailable for some donors at each locus, so association tests used only the typed subset. An earlier analysis of 587 of the donors showed that most TCR beta V segments appeared in productive rearrangements either about 90% or about 30% of the time, which broadly matched IMGT annotations. Strong co-occurrence of HLA alleles, especially DR and DQ, made assigning TCR associations to individual alleles difficult. Correlated functional status among segregating V segments might be attributable to linkage disequilibrium, but an unknown experimental factor could not be ruled out. Compared with equally common non-associated chains, HLA-associated TCR beta chains in a later analysis were more clonally expanded and had lower generation probabilities. Most TCR sequences were observed very rarely across donors, whereas some public TCRs were present in many individuals. In vitro tests confirmed that a few of the cytomegalovirus-associated TCR beta chains recognize cytomegalovirus antigens. Compared with the roughly 670-donor mean, donors in an Asian-associated ancestry cluster had fewer N-insertions in productive TCRs, according to a later genetic analysis. A cluster of highly shared sequence variants was judged likely to be a technical artifact of the sequencing pipeline. In a later genetic analysis, a missense DCLRE1C variant was associated with V-gene and J-gene trimming of TCR beta chains, and the association was replicated in an independent cohort.

From the germline V gene, CDR1 is SQVTM and CDR2 is ANQGSEA. Counted from cysteine to phenylalanine, this CDR3 has 13 amino acids. Just the 39-base CDR3 DNA is kept, in frame starting at base 1. V is reduced by 4 bases and J by 5 bases, leaving a spacing of 15 bases between them. Library preparation employed the immunoSEQ multiplex PCR assay. For the multiplex PCR, a mixture combining 60 forward primers for TCR Vbeta segments and 13 reverse primers for TCR Jbeta segments was used. The CDR3 region of rearranged TCR beta genes was amplified from genomic DNA with a multiplex PCR assay. The amplified TCR beta libraries were sequenced on the Illumina HiSeq System as 87-base-pair reads. The original methods were these. A later analysis counted tens of millions of unique TCR beta chains across the roughly 700 repertoires, and 10 million to 11 million of these chains were shared by at least two donors. To remove PCR and sequencing errors, raw reads were error-corrected and collapsed into unique sequences using a nearest-neighbor algorithm that merged closely related sequences. Alignment of CDR3 sequences to IMGT reference sequences was used to assign V, D and J gene segments. For a sequence to be retained, a match of at least six nucleotides to both a V gene segment and a J gene segment was required. A rearrangement was called productive if the CDR3 had no stop codons and remained in frame with V and J, and every other rearrangement was called non-productive. Following IMGT convention, CDR3 was defined as the stretch from the second conserved V-encoded cysteine to the conserved J-encoded phenylalanine. The earlier analysis of about 640 of the donors excluded any sequence lacking an unambiguous match to a single V gene segment. An earlier analysis of some 500 of the donors classified V segments as functional when productive rearrangements were above 56.7% and as segregating when the standard deviation between donors was above 5%. A statistical classification framework was built for diagnosing cytomegalovirus status from the catalog of TCR beta chain sequences. V and J gene assignment, in a later analysis, came from comparing TCR nucleotide sequences with IMGT/GENE-DB human TR gene sequences. A later analysis assigned CDR3 sequences and most-parsimonious VDJ recombination scenarios with the TCRdist pipeline. In a later analysis, each TCR beta chain was defined by its CDR3 amino acid sequence together with its V-gene family, and reads lacking a unique V-gene family were excluded. A later analysis removed roughly 590 highly shared, low-generation-probability nucleotide sequences to deal with suspected cross-contamination and a sequencing artifact. A later analysis calculated a clonal expansion index for each public chain from normalized within-repertoire ranks of inferred template counts. In a later analysis, generation probabilities were computed using a VDJ recombination model fitted to out-of-frame rearrangements, and the results were checked against IGoR. A later analysis scored TCR-TCR, TCR-HLA and TCR-CMV co-occurrence with hypergeometric tests, applying a repertoire-size bias correction to TCR pairs. False discovery rates were estimated in a later analysis by permuting HLA or CMV assignments 20 times. In a later analysis, co-occurring TCRs were grouped using DBSCAN, with TCRdist sequence similarity added in when clustering inside HLA-allele-positive subsets. For co-occurrence clustering, repertoires with fewer than 30,000 or more than 120,000 public chains were excluded, along with 5 or 6 repertoires with anomalous nucleotide sharing. Entries here come from immuneACCESS through TCRdb and include only in-frame sequences with V and J called. Some clones fail to appear in such tables; in the studies checked, an unresolved V gene covers under half of the shortfall, and the cause of the remainder is unknown. V and J calls and clone size come straight from that table; D and trimming were deduced from the DNA. The sample contains 150,000 to 200,000 clones, approximately 80% of them found a single time. Approximately 7% of the sample goes to the ten largest clones.

This clone was observed a single time. This clone's antigen is unknown. Nothing much larger sits one base from this clone, and base qualities are not available. The cohort was made up of 666 healthy bone marrow donors. Cohort members were all nominally healthy when sampled, although unrecorded immune exposures were likely present. The donor was CMV seropositive and belonged to the group of over 250 seropositive cohort members. A peripheral blood sample was provided by each donor, and peripheral blood mononuclear cells were used for TCR beta sequencing. The Qiagen DNeasy Blood Extraction Kit was used to extract genomic DNA from the blood cell samples.

The chain links TRBV29-1 with TRBJ2-7; the D gene is possibly TRBD2, with 6 bases matching. Sequenced sample: PBMCs. The TCR sequence derives from a woman in her thirties in good health and CMV-seropositive. The CDR3 region: CSVGFWGVDEQYF. The sequenced DNA: TGCAGCGTTGGGTTTTGGGGGGTGGACGAGCAGTACTTC.